Each of the 9 T cell receptor beta chains below was sequenced from the same sample in a study of blood T cell repertoires in COVID-19. Sequenced by immunoSEQ multiplex PCR; TCRdb stores in-frame clones only, minus some. The table has about 200,000 clones, about four fifths seen once. The sample taken for sequencing was peripheral blood. The receptors shown here come from a woman aged 80 or older with COVID-19, enrolled during active disease.

A word on this clone: Other nucleotide sequences in the sample specify the same CDR3. The rearrangement uses TRBV19 and TRBJ1-6; TRBD1 might be the D (6 bases). The length of the CDR3 is 14 residues. The ends were cut back, 0 bases at V and 6 bases at J, with 6 bases in the middle. Germline CDR1 and CDR2: LNHDA and SQIVND (reference sequence). CDR3 nucleotides: TGTGCCAGTAGTATAGACAGGGGTAATTCACCCCTCCACTTT. This codes for CASSIDRGNSPLHF.

J is TRBJ1-3 and V is TRBV6-5, with D tentatively TRBD1 (6 bases). This CDR3 has 15 amino acids. Looked up from germline, CDR1 is MNHEY and CDR2 is SVGAGI. Trimming left V 0 bases short and J 5 bases short, with 11 bases between. The CDR3 reads CASSYSGTQRNTIYF. Here the CDR3 DNA reads TGTGCCAGCAGTTACTCCGGGACACAACGAAACACCATATATTTT.

A single count supports this clone. The J gene is TRBJ2-7, the V gene TRBV6-5; 8 bases agree with TRBD2. The germline gives CDR1 MNHEY, CDR2 SVGAGI. The CDR3 sequence is 14 residues long. The junction had 10 bases not matched to a gene; V was cut back by 7 bases and J by 5 bases. This CDR3 reads CASKNPGGYHEQYF. Here the CDR3 DNA reads TGTGCCAGCAAAAACCCGGGGGGGTACCACGAGCAGTACTTC.

The chain combines TRBV5-5 with TRBJ1-3, with D uncertain. This CDR3 spans 14 amino acids. Germline loops: CDR1 SGHKS, CDR2 YYEKEE (reference sequence). Trimming took 4 bases from V and 4 from J, leaving 12 bases between them. The CDR3 here is CASSSAVSGNTIYF. The CDR3 bases are TGTGCCAGCAGCAGCGCCGTTTCGGGAAACACCATATATTTT.

J is TRBJ2-3 and V is TRBV4-1; 8 bases align to TRBD2. This CDR3 is 15 amino acids long. V shed 6 bases and J 3 bases; nucleotides not matched to a gene: 8. Germline CDR1 reads MGHRA; CDR2 reads YSYEKL. The CDR3 here is CASRVELAATDTQYF. CDR3 nucleotide sequence: TGCGCCAGCAGGGTTGAACTAGCGGCTACAGATACGCAGTATTTT.

The rearrangement links TRBV3-1 (or the pseudogene TRBV3-2) to TRBJ2-3; a possible D gene is TRBD2 (7 bases). The CDR3 spans 16 residues. V gave up 3 bases and J gave up 2 bases, with 15 bases separating them. Germline CDR1 is LGHDT and CDR2 is YNNKEL (reference sequence). The CDR3 DNA sequence: TGTGCCAGCAGCCAGTCAGTGGGGGGGGCCACAGATACGCAGTATTTT. Translated: CASSQSVGGATDTQYF.

This chain links TRBV19 with TRBJ1-1; weak D call: TRBD1 (5 bases). The germline gives CDR1 LNHDA, CDR2 SQIVND (reference sequence). The ends were cut back, 10 bases at V and 1 base at J, with 13 bases in the middle. The CDR3 spans 13 residues. This CDR3 is CATKGPQNTEAFF. CDR3 coding DNA: TGTGCCACGAAGGGGCCCCAGAACACTGAAGCTTTCTTT.

J is TRBJ2-7 and V is TRBV14, with 10 bases lining up with TRBD2. V shed 3 bases and J 1 base; nucleotides not matched to a gene: 3. Germline V gene sequence: CDR1 SGHDN, CDR2 FVKESK. The CDR3 has 15 amino acids. The CDR3: CASSHPLAGSYEQYF. The CDR3 nucleotides are TGTGCCAGCAGCCACCCACTAGCGGGATCCTACGAGCAGTACTTC.

The J gene is TRBJ1-2, the V gene TRBV5-4; weak D call: TRBD1 (6 bases). Germline assignment: CDR1 SGHNT and CDR2 YYREEE (reference sequence). This CDR3 comprises 14 residues. Between the trimmed V and J ends, which lost 1 base and 7 bases, there was a span of 14 bases. CDR3 sequence: CASSLPGGQGGYTF. CDR3 DNA sequence: TGTGCCAGCAGCTTGCCCGGGGGGCAAGGTGGCTACACCTTC.